This T cell receptor beta chain derives from a study of T cells in Graves' hyperthyroidism and ophthalmopathy. Sampled blood dates from first hyperthyroidism diagnosis, and it precedes any ophthalmopathy symptoms. The germline V and J ends were trimmed by 1 base and 4 bases, with 10 bases remaining between them. The CDR3 is 13 amino acids. Germline V CDR1 and CDR2: DFQATT, SNEGSKA (reference sequence). A remark on this clonotype: Given a much more abundant clone one base away, this may be a read error.

Authors of the study amplified TCR beta CDR3 regions from RNA transcripts. TCR CDR3 regions were first amplified by RT-PCR with HTBI primers. TCRdb passed the multiplex PCR reads through MiXCR, listing each CDR3 protein once. This sample has about 360,000 distinct CDR3 sequences, with 15% to 18% found just once. The clonotype originates from a woman between 18 and 30 years old with Graves' hyperthyroidism that later progressed to Graves' ophthalmopathy. Sequences were obtained from blood. The chain couples TRBV20-1 to TRBJ2-5; no firm D call. CDR3 coding DNA: TGCAGTGCTAGAGGTGTCAGCCGAGAGACCCAGTACTTC. Protein product: CSARGVSRETQYF.